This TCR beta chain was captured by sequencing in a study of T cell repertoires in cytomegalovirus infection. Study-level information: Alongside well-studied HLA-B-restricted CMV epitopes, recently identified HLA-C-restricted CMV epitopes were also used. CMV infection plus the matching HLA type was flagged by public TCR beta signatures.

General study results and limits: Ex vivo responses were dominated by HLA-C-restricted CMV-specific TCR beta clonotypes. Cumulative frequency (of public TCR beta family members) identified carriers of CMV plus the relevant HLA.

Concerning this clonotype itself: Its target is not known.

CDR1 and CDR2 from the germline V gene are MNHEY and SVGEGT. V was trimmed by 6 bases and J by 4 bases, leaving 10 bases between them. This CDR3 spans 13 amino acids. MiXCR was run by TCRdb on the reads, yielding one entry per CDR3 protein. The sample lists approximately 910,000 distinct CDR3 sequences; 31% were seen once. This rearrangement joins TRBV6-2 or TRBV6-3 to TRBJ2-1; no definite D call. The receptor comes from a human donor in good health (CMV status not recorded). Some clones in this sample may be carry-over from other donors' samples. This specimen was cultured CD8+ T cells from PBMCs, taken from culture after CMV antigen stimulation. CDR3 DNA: TGTGCCAGCAGCAATGGCGGTTACAATGAGCAGTTCTTC. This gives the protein CASSNGGYNEQFF.